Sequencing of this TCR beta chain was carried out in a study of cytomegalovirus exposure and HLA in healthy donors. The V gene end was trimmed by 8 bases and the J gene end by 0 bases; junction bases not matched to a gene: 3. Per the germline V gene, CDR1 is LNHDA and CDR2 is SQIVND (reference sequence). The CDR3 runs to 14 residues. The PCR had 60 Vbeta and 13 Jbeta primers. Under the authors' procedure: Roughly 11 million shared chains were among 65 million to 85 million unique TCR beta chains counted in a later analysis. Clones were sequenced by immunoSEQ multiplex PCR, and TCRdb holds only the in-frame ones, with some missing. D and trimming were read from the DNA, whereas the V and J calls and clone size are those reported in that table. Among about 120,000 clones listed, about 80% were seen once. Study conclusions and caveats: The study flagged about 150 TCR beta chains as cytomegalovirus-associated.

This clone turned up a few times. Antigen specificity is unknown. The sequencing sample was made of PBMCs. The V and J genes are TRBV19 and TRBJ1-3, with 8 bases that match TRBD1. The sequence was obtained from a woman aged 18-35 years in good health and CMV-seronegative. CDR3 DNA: TGTGCCAGTCTGGACAGGGCCTCTGGAAACACCATATATTTT. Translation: CASLDRASGNTIYF.